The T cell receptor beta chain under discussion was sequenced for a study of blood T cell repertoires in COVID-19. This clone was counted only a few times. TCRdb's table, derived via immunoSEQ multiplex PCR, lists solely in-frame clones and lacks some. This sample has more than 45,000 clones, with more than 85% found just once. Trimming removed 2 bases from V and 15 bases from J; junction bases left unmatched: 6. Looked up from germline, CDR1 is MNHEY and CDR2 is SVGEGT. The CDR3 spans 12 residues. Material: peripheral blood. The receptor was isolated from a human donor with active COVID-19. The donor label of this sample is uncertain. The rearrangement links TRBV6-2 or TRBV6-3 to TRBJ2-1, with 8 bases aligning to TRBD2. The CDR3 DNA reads TGTGCCAGCAGTTACGTGGCGGGAGGCCTGTTCTTC. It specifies CASSYVAGGLFF.